The entry below describes one T cell receptor beta chain. Its antigen is not known. The sample is drawn from a study of long-term antiretroviral therapy in people with HIV. About the study: Sampling started about a decade before the 2015 immediate-ART recommendation. Study conclusions and caveats: Diversity rose after ART but stayed below transplant donor controls.

An immunoSEQ assay, version v3.0, was performed at survey level. Clones were read by immunoSEQ multiplex PCR, and TCRdb kept only the in-frame ones, dropping some. The sample records around 19,000 clones, approximately 82% being singletons. This clonotype originated in a man over 45 with HIV. The sequencing used unsorted PBMCs, collected 0.3 years before starting antiretroviral therapy.

The CDR3 is CASSNRDSGTDTQYF. The CDR3 nucleotides are TGTGCCAGCAGTAACCGGGACAGCGGCACAGATACGCAGTATTTT. The chain carries TRBV6-5 and TRBJ2-3, with 7 bases fitting TRBD1. V was pared by 5 bases and J by 1 base, with 6 bases of the junction left unmatched. The CDR3 is 15 amino acids. Germline V gene sequence: CDR1 MNHEY, CDR2 SVGAGI.